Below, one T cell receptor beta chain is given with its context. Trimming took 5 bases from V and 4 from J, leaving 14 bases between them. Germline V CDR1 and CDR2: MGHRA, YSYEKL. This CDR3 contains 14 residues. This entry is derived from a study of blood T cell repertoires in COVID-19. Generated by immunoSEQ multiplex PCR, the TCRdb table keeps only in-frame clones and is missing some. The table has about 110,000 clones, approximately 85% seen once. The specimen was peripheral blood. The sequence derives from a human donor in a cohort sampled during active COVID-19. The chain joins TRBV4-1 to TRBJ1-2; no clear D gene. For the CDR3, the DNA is TGCGCCAGCAGCGCCGGCGGAGGTTTCTATGGCTACACCTTC. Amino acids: CASSAGGGFYGYTF.